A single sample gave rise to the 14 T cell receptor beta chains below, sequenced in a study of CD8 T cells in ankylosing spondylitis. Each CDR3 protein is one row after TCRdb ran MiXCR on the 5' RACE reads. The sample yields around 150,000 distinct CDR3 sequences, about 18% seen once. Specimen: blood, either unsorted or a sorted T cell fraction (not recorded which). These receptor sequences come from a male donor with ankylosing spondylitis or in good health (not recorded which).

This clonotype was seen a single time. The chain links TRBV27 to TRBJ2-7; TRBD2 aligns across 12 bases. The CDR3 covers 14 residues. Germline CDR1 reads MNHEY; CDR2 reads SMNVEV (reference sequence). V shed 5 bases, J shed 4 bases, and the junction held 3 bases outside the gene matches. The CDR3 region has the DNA TGTGCCAGCAGTACCGGGACTAGCGGGTACGAGCAGTACTTC. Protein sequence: CASSTGTSGYEQYF.

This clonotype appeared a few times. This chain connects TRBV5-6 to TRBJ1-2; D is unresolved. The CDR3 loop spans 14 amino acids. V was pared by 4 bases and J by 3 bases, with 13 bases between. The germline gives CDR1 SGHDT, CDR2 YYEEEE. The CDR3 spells CASSPWPGDYGYTF. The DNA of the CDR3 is TGTGCCAGCAGCCCCTGGCCCGGGGACTATGGCTACACCTTC.

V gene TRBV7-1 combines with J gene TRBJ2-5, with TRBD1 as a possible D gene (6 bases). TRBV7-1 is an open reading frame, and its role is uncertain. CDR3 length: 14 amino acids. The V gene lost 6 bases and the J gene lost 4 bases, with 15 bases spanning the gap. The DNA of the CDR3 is TGTGCCAGCAGAACTGGGGGCCTTGGAGAGACCCAGTACTTC. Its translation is CASRTGGLGETQYF.

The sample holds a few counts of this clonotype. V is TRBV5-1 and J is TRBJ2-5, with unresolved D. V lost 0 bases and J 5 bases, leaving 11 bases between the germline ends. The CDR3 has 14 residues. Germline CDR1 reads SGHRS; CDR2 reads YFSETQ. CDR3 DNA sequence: TGCGCCAGCAGCTTGGGCTGGGCCGCGGAGACCCAGTACTTC. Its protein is CASSLGWAAETQYF.

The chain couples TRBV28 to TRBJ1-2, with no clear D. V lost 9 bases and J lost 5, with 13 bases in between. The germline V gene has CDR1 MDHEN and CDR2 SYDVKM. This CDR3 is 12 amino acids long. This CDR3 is CASTTGRYGYTF. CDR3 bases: TGTGCCAGTACAACGGGGAGATATGGCTACACCTTC.

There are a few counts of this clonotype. The CDR3, as DNA: TGTGCCAGCGCCGGAGGTTCCAATGAGCAGTTCTTC. Amino acids: CASAGGSNEQFF. The chain recombines TRBV5-4 with TRBJ2-1; possibly TRBD2 for D (5 bases). Trimming left V 7 bases short and J 6 bases short, with 11 bases between. This CDR3 has 12 residues. Germline CDR1 is SGHNT and CDR2 is YYREEE (reference sequence). Full variable domain (missing parts from reference TRBV5-4 and TRBJ2-1): ETGVTQSPTHLIKTRGQQVTLRCSSQSGHNTVSWYQQALGQGPQFIFQYYREEENGRGNFPPRFSGLQFPNYSSELNVNALELDDSALYLCASAGGSNEQFFGPGTRLTVL.

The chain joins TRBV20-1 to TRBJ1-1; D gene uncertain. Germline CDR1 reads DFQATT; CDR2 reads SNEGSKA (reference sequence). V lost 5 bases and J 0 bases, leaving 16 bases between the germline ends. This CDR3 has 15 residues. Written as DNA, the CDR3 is TGCAGTGCTCGGGGTATCGAGGTACTGAACACTGAAGCTTTCTTT. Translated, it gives CSARGIEVLNTEAFF.

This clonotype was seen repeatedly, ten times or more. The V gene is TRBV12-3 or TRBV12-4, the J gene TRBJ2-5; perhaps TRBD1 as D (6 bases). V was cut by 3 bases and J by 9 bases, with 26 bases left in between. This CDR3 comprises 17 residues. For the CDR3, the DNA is TGTGCCAGCAGTTTGGGCGGCCTGGGGGCACGAAAGTCGGCCCAGTACTTC. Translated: CASSLGGLGARKSAQYF.

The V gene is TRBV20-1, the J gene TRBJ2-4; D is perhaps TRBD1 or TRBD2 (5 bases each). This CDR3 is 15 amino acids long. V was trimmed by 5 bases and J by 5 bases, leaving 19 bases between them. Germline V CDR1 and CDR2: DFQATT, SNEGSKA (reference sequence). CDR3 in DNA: TGCAGTGCTGGAGGAGACGCTCGGGGCCAAAACATTCAGTACTTC. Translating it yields CSAGGDARGQNIQYF.

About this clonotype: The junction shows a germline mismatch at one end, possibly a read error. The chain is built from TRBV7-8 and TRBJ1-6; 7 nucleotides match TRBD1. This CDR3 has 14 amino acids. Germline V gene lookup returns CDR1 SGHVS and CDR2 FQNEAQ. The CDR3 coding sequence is TGTTCCAGCAGCTCCCAGGGGGAGAATTCACCCCTCCACTTT. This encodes CSSSSQGENSPLHF. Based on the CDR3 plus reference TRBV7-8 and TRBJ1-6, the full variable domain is GAGVSQSPRYKVAKRGQDVALRCDPISGHVSLFWYQQALGQGPEFLTYFQNEAQLDKSGLPSDRFFAERPEGSVSTLKIQRTQQEDSAVYLCSSSSQGENSPLHFGNGTRLTVT.

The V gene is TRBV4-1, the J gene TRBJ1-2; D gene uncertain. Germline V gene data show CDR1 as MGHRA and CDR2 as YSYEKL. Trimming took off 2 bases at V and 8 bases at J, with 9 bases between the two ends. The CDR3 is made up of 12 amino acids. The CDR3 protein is CASSQPGGGYTF. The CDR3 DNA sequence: TGCGCCAGCAGCCAACCTGGCGGGGGCTACACCTTC.

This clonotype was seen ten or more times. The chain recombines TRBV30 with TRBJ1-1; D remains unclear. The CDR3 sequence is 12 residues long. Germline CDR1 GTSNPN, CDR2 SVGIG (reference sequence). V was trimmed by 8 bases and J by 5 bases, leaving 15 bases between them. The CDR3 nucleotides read TGTGCCAGTGACGGGATTTATACTGAAGCTTTCTTT. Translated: CASDGIYTEAFF.

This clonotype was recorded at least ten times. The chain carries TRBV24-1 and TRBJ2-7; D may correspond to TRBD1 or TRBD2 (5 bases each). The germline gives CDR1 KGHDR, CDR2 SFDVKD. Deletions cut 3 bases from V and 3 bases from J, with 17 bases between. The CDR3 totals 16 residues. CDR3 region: CATSDGTRDRNYEQYF. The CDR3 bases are TGTGCCACCAGTGATGGGACCCGGGACCGGAACTACGAGCAGTACTTC.

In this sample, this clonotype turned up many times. The CDR3 is CASSLRLAEAFSYEQYF. Written as DNA, the CDR3 is TGTGCCAGCAGTTTAAGACTAGCGGAAGCCTTCTCCTACGAGCAGTACTTC. The chain joins TRBV12-3 or TRBV12-4 to TRBJ2-7; 9 bases are shared with TRBD2. The CDR3 length is 17 residues. The V segment lost 2 bases and the J segment 0 bases; nucleotides outside the gene matches: 8.